A selection of T cell receptor beta chains follows, all from one sample in a study of OX40 agonist ivuxolimab in advanced cancers. Measured with immunoSEQ multiplex PCR; TCRdb has only the in-frame clones, and not every one. The profile shows 25,000 to 35,000 clones, approximately 88% of them singletons. The specimen comprised CD4+ or CD8+ T cells sorted from blood, sampled in a trial of the OX40 agonist ivuxolimab. The receptors stem from an adult with an advanced solid tumor such as melanoma, head and neck, liver or kidney cancer. Both conserved end residues are part of each CDR3. The D gene is left open where the match is weak.

cdr3_length d_call v_call cdr3_aa
17 TRBD1 TRBV6-1 CASSENLGQGVWNEQFF
15 . TRBV28 CASSLWGQINSPLHF
13 . TRBV4-2 CASSQASPYEQYF
16 . TRBV27 CASSPSRHPPLIEQYF
11 . TRBV20-1 CSARIRGGYTF
13 . TRBV9 CASSADALNEQYF
15 . TRBV28 CASSEGRSNTGELFF
14 TRBD1 TRBV6-5 CASSPGTGVGGYTF
13 . TRBV29-1 CSVEDDSNTEAFF
15 . TRBV2 CASSASRGQQETQYF
15 TRBD1 TRBV29-1 CSVEKTDRGTYEQYF
11 . TRBV11-2 CASSWGYEQYF
15 . TRBV6-1 CASSARGLSNEKLFF
15 . TRBV19 CASSMIPGDIYGYTF
14 TRBD2 TRBV10-1 CASSSGTSPETQYF
15 . TRBV11-2 CASSNQGSSILRQFF
14 . TRBV27 CASSLSASARIGYF
13 . TRBV2 CASRWTVNTEAFF
13 . TRBV2 CAIRGPMNTEAFF
15 . TRBV29-1 CSVIAQDVMNTEAFF
13 . TRBV27 CASSLWSTETQYF
15 TRBD1 TRBV7-2 CASSLGDRAGQPQHF
15 . TRBV27 CASTPRGGRLTEAFF
14 . TRBV7-6 CASRATGNTGELFF
15 TRBD2 TRBV10-3 CAIRNSGGALDEQFF
18 TRBD2 TRBV7-9 CASSLRSGVPLPSYEQYF
15 TRBD2 TRBV4-3 CASSQDWGGRGEQYF